This T cell receptor beta chain was identified in a study of OX40 agonist ivuxolimab in advanced cancers. Overall study: Ivuxolimab is a fully human IgG2 antibody that activates OX40 (CD134). Patients achieving partial responses numbered three: one hepatocellular carcinoma case and two cutaneous melanoma cases. Findings and caveats of the study: Compared with CD4+, CD8+ T cells on average had more expanded clones.

The data were produced by immunoSEQ multiplex PCR, yet TCRdb's version contains in-frame clones alone and is incomplete. Of tens of thousands of clones listed, over 75% are singletons. This clone was picked up a small number of times. What it recognizes is unknown. CDR3 length: 17 amino acids. Germline trimming cut 2 bases from V and 0 bases from J; bases unmatched to any gene: 6. Per germline, CDR1 SGDLS and CDR2 YYNGEE. The source is an adult with an advanced solid tumor such as melanoma, head and neck, liver or kidney cancer. The rearrangement joins TRBV9 to TRBJ2-2, with TRBD1 matching 8 bases. The input for sequencing was CD4+ or CD8+ T cells sorted from blood, taken in a trial of the OX40 agonist ivuxolimab. CDR3 in DNA: TGTGCCAGCAGCGTTACTCGACAGGGGACGAACACCGGGGAGCTGTTTTTT. This gives the protein CASSVTRQGTNTGELFF. The entire variable domain, with the rest obtained from reference TRBV9 and TRBJ2-2, is as follows: DSGVTQTPKHLITATGQRVTLRCSPRSGDLSVYWYQQSLDQGLQFLIQYYNGEERAKGNILERFSAQQFPDLHSELNLSSLELGDSALYFCASSVTRQGTNTGELFFGEGSRLTVL.